The 26 T cell receptor beta chains below come from one sample, sequenced in a study of cytomegalovirus exposure and HLA in healthy donors. The PCR used 60 Vbeta and 13 Jbeta primers. The data were produced by immunoSEQ multiplex PCR, yet TCRdb's version contains in-frame clones alone and is incomplete. This table holds some 120,000 clones, around 9% found once. Sequences were obtained from PBMCs. These TCRs come from a man in his forties or fifties in good health and CMV-seronegative.

The rearrangement uses TRBV7-6 and TRBJ1-4; D uncertain. V dropped 1 base and J dropped 7 bases, with 7 bases sitting between them. CDR3 length: 13 amino acids. Germline V gene lookup returns CDR1 SGHVS and CDR2 FNYEAQ. CDR3 sequence: CASSLGPSEKLFF. The CDR3 region has the DNA TGTGCCAGCAGCTTAGGCCCCAGTGAAAAACTGTTTTTT.

The rearrangement links TRBV7-9 to TRBJ2-7, with 9 nucleotides matching TRBD1. V lost 5 bases, J lost 0 bases, and 8 bases stayed unmatched. Germline CDR1 and CDR2: SEHNR and FQNEAQ (reference sequence). This CDR3 is 16 amino acids long. CDR3 coding DNA: TGTGCCAGCAGCGTGCGACAGGGGGACAACTCCTACGAGCAGTACTTC. Protein sequence: CASSVRQGDNSYEQYF.

The V gene is TRBV5-6, the J gene TRBJ1-4, with 10 bases that match TRBD1. From germline, CDR1 is SGHDT and CDR2 YYEEEE. This CDR3 has 13 residues. With V trimmed by 3 bases and J by 8 bases, 1 base remained unmatched. In DNA, the CDR3 is TGTGCCAGCAGCTGGGACAGGGGAGAAAAACTGTTTTTT. Translating it yields CASSWDRGEKLFF.

The J gene is TRBJ1-2, the V gene TRBV5-8; the D gene is possibly TRBD1 (6 bases). The CDR3 has 14 residues. The ends were cut back, 4 bases at V and 5 bases at J, with 15 bases in the middle. Per the germline V gene, CDR1 is SGHTS and CDR2 is YDEGEE. The CDR3 nucleotides are TGTGCCAGCAGCGTTGTTAGGACAGCTTATGGCTACACCTTC. Amino acids: CASSVVRTAYGYTF.

This clone was seen more than once but under ten times. This chain uses TRBV7-9 with TRBJ1-1, with a possible D match to TRBD1 (6 bases). Germline loops: CDR1 SEHNR, CDR2 FQNEAQ (reference sequence). Trimming took 6 bases from V and 0 from J, leaving 11 bases between them. The CDR3 contains 14 residues. CDR3 sequence: CASSSGAVNTEAFF. DNA of the CDR3: TGTGCCAGCAGTTCAGGGGCCGTGAACACTGAAGCTTTCTTT.

The V and J genes are TRBV14 and TRBJ2-5, with D perhaps TRBD2 (5 bases). Germline values: CDR1 SGHDN, CDR2 FVKESK. V lost 3 bases to trimming and J lost 5 bases, with 13 bases between them. The CDR3 has 14 amino acids. The CDR3 loop reads CASSQTIRGETQYF. The CDR3, as DNA: TGTGCCAGCAGCCAGACTATAAGAGGGGAGACCCAGTACTTC.

The chain links TRBV7-9 to TRBJ1-4; D not certain. The germline gives CDR1 SEHNR, CDR2 FQNEAQ (reference sequence). V was pared by 2 bases and J by 5 bases, with 6 bases between. This CDR3 contains 13 residues. The CDR3 loop is CASSLSGNEKLFF. In DNA form, the CDR3 reads TGTGCCAGCAGCTTATCGGGAAATGAAAAACTGTTTTTT. Looking up the rest from reference TRBV7-9 and TRBJ1-4 gives the full variable domain: DTGVSQNPRHKITKRGQNVTFRCDPISEHNRLYWYRQTLGQGPEFLTYFQNEAQLEKSRLLSDRFSAERPKGSFSTLEIQRTEQGDSAMYLCASSLSGNEKLFFGSGTQLSVL.

Notes on this clone: Other DNA sequences from this sample encode an identical CDR3 as well. The gene calls are TRBV30 and TRBJ1-6; 7 nucleotides match TRBD1. With 3 bases clipped from V and 7 bases from J, the junction kept 9 bases outside the gene matches. Germline CDR1 is GTSNPN and CDR2 is SVGIG (reference sequence). The CDR3 loop spans 15 amino acids. CDR3 coding DNA: TGTGCCTGGAGCGACATGAGGGGGCCCAATTCACCCCTCCACTTT. Its translation is CAWSDMRGPNSPLHF.

CDR3 bases: TGCGCCAGCAGCTATAGACAGGGTCCCACAGATACGCAGTATTTT. This gives the protein CASSYRQGPTDTQYF. This sequence joins TRBV5-1 and TRBJ2-3; 7 nucleotides agree with TRBD1. Germline loops: CDR1 SGHRS, CDR2 YFSETQ. The V gene end was trimmed by 3 bases and the J gene end by 2 bases; junction bases not matched to a gene: 6. The CDR3 spans 15 residues. Supplemented by reference TRBV5-1 and TRBJ2-3, the full variable domain reads KAGVTQTPRYLIKTRGQQVTLSCSPISGHRSVSWYQQTPGQGLQFLFEYFSETQRNKGNFPGRFSGRQFSNSRSEMNVSTLELGDSALYLCASSYRQGPTDTQYFGPGTRLTVL.

The chain recombines TRBV15 with TRBJ2-3, with 8 positions matching TRBD2. V was pared by 0 bases and J by 5 bases, with 4 bases of the junction left unmatched. Germline CDR1 and CDR2: LNHNV and YYDKDF (reference sequence). The CDR3 has 15 amino acids. CDR3 bases: TGTGCCACCAGCAGAGATCACGGGGGGGTAGATACGCAGTATTTT. It yields the protein CATSRDHGGVDTQYF.

The V and J genes are TRBV5-1 and TRBJ2-2; perhaps TRBD1 as D (6 bases). V lost 3 bases and J 4 bases, leaving 7 bases between the germline ends. The CDR3 sequence is 13 residues long. Germline CDR1 SGHRS, CDR2 YFSETQ. The CDR3 DNA is TGCGCCAGCAGCTGGACAGCCACCGGGGAGCTGTTTTTT. It codes for CASSWTATGELFF. Full variable domain (remainder filled in from reference TRBV5-1 and TRBJ2-2): KAGVTQTPRYLIKTRGQQVTLSCSPISGHRSVSWYQQTPGQGLQFLFEYFSETQRNKGNFPGRFSGRQFSNSRSEMNVSTLELGDSALYLCASSWTATGELFFGEGSRLTVL.

This clone has a handful of counts. This chain uses TRBV28 with TRBJ1-6; D ambiguous. CDR3 length: 16 amino acids. The V and J ends lost 3 bases and 0 bases respectively, with 9 bases between them. CDR1 and CDR2 from the germline V gene are MDHEN and SYDVKM. The CDR3 sequence is CASSFGLLSYNSPLHF. The CDR3 DNA reads TGTGCCAGCAGTTTCGGGTTACTCTCCTATAATTCACCCCTCCACTTT.

V is TRBV10-3 and J is TRBJ2-1; D remains unclear. Trimming shortened V by 10 bases and J by 8 bases, and 15 bases separated the two germline ends. Germline V gene sequence: CDR1 ENHRY, CDR2 SYGVKD. CDR3 length: 12 residues. CDR3 bases: TGTGCCACCACTAACCACGGAGATGAGCAGTTCTTC. Its protein product is CATTNHGDEQFF.

This clone appeared a few times. This rearrangement joins TRBV6-5 to TRBJ1-1; tentative D call: TRBD1 (5 bases). Germline CDR1 and CDR2: MNHEY and SVGAGI. Trimming pared 0 bases from V and 3 bases from J, leaving 11 bases between. The CDR3 is 15 amino acids. CDR3 amino acids: CASSYSGPGYTEAFF. The CDR3 nucleotides are TGTGCCAGCAGTTACTCGGGGCCCGGGTACACTGAAGCTTTCTTT.

This clone was picked up a small number of times. The chain has TRBV4-2 and TRBJ1-1; D uncertain. CDR1 and CDR2 from the germline V gene are LGHNA and YNFKEQ. This CDR3 spans 11 amino acids. The ends were cut back, 4 bases at V and 7 bases at J, with 7 bases in the middle. In DNA form, the CDR3 reads TGTGCCAGCAGCCGCGGGGTTGAAGCTTTCTTT. This sequence encodes CASSRGVEAFF.

The chain carries TRBV14 and TRBJ2-7, with TRBD1 identical over 7 bases. Germline V gene lookup returns CDR1 SGHDN and CDR2 FVKESK. Losses at the gene ends were 3 bases for V and 0 bases for J; bases not matched to a gene: 5. The CDR3 contains 15 residues. CDR3 loop: CASSHGTVNSYEQYF. The CDR3 nucleotides read TGTGCCAGCAGCCATGGGACAGTGAACTCCTACGAGCAGTACTTC.

This clone was recorded a few times. The genes are TRBV7-9 and TRBJ1-3; TRBD1 agrees at 7 bases. The J segment lost 4 bases and the V segment lost 5 bases, leaving 14 bases of the junction unmatched. CDR3 length equals 17 residues. CDR1 SEHNR and CDR2 FQNEAQ come from the germline V gene (reference sequence). The chain's CDR3 is CASSLGDSGGSGNTIYF. The CDR3 region has the DNA TGTGCCAGCAGCCTTGGGGACAGTGGTGGATCAGGAAACACCATATATTTT.

The chain has TRBV5-4 and TRBJ1-2, with D maybe TRBD1 (5 bases). This CDR3 contains 13 residues. Germline values: CDR1 SGHNT, CDR2 YYREEE (reference sequence). Trimming removed 0 bases from V and 5 bases from J, with 8 bases in between. The CDR3 region is CASSLGGTYGYTF. For the CDR3, the DNA is TGTGCCAGCAGCTTGGGAGGGACTTATGGCTACACCTTC.

In this sample, this clone turned up a few times. J is TRBJ2-3 and V is TRBV7-6; 7 bases match TRBD2. The V segment lost 1 base and the J segment 5 bases; nucleotides outside the gene matches: 3. The germline V gene has CDR1 SGHVS and CDR2 FNYEAQ. This CDR3 comprises 14 residues. CDR3: CASSLGGGGDTQYF. In nucleotides, the CDR3 is TGTGCCAGCAGCTTAGGTGGGGGGGGAGATACGCAGTATTTT.

The chain combines TRBV10-3 with TRBJ1-2; 10 nucleotides align to TRBD1. Germline V gene sequence: CDR1 ENHRY, CDR2 SYGVKD. The CDR3 sequence is 13 residues long. J was trimmed by 6 bases and V by 6 bases; bases with no gene match: 4. CDR3 amino acids: CAIRPGTGDGYTF. CDR3 in DNA: TGTGCCATCAGACCCGGGACAGGGGATGGCTACACCTTC.

This clone appeared a few times. The chain combines TRBV5-1 with TRBJ1-2; D possibly corresponds to TRBD1 (5 bases). The V gene lost 3 bases and the J gene lost 4 bases, with 10 bases spanning the gap. The length of the CDR3 is 13 residues. Per germline, CDR1 SGHRS and CDR2 YFSETQ. CDR3 nucleotide sequence: TGCGCCAGCAGCTCCGCACAGGTCTATGGCTACACCTTC. Translation gives CASSSAQVYGYTF.

The chain links TRBV5-1 to TRBJ1-1, with D perhaps TRBD1 (6 bases). Germline CDR1 reads SGHRS; CDR2 reads YFSETQ. V lost 3 bases and J lost 5, with 11 bases in between. The CDR3 contains 13 residues. CDR3 coding DNA: TGCGCCAGCAGCTCGGGGGGCGCGACTGAAGCTTTCTTT. It translates to CASSSGGATEAFF.

This chain joins TRBV5-6 and TRBJ1-1; possible D gene TRBD1, 6 bases. CDR3 length equals 17 residues. Per the germline V gene, CDR1 is SGHDT and CDR2 is YYEEEE. V dropped 4 bases and J dropped 0 bases, with 19 bases sitting between them. CDR3: CASSPRGGGIVNTEAFF. Here the CDR3 DNA reads TGTGCCAGCAGCCCTCGTGGGGGCGGCATAGTGAACACTGAAGCTTTCTTT.

The chain uses TRBV7-9 and TRBJ1-1; maybe TRBD1 (5 bases). Trimming removed 3 bases at V and 5 bases at J, with 13 bases between. CDR1 SEHNR and CDR2 FQNEAQ come from the germline V gene (reference sequence). This CDR3 contains 14 residues. CDR3 region: CASSLPQVRTEAFF. The CDR3 coding sequence is TGTGCCAGCAGCTTGCCACAGGTCAGAACTGAAGCTTTCTTT.

The genes are TRBV7-2 and TRBJ1-5; 7 bases are a match to TRBD1. Germline V gives CDR1 SGHTA, CDR2 FQGNSA. Germline trimming cut 4 bases from V and 3 bases from J; bases unmatched to any gene: 3. This CDR3 contains 14 residues. For the CDR3, the DNA is TGTGCCAGCAGCTGGGACAGTTTCAATCAGCCCCAGCATTTT. The encoded protein is CASSWDSFNQPQHF.

This chain connects TRBV27 to TRBJ2-3, with 7 bases aligning to TRBD2. J gave up 2 bases and V 2 bases, and 4 bases lay outside the gene matches. Germline values: CDR1 MNHEY, CDR2 SMNVEV (reference sequence). The CDR3 loop spans 15 amino acids. DNA for the CDR3: TGTGCCAGCAGTTTAGCGGGACTAACCACAGATACGCAGTATTTT. Amino acid sequence: CASSLAGLTTDTQYF.